This is a list of T cell receptor beta chains from one sample in a study of cytomegalovirus exposure and HLA in healthy donors. Sequencing used immunoSEQ multiplex PCR; TCRdb keeps in-frame clones, though not all of them. The data hold fewer than 140,000 clones, with 88% observed a single time. Material: PBMCs. Receptors originate from a woman aged 18-29 years in good health and CMV-seropositive. Both conserved end residues are part of each CDR3.

>16|TRBJ2-5|TRBV11-2
CASSLAEAGASRTQYF
>15|TRBJ2-1|TRBV19
CASRTSGGGHNEQFF
>18|TRBJ2-6|TRBV27
CASSLNKGPISGANVLTF
>11|TRBJ2-7|TRBV6-5
CATSQDYEQYF
>17|TRBJ1-5|TRBV4-3
CASSQDGPGRSNQPQHF
>14|TRBJ2-1|TRBV4-3
CASSQEGRPEVQFF
>15|TRBJ1-1|TRBV7-9
CASRRFESSFTEAFF
>12|TRBJ1-2|TRBV15
CATSRQGYGYTF
>15|TRBJ2-3|TRBV7-9
CASSLDGLKGDTQYF
>14|TRBJ2-1|TRBV5-4
CASSFFGGVNEQFF
>13|TRBJ2-5|TRBV19
CASSAKDTETQYF
>15|TRBJ2-3|TRBV25-1
CASSDRRGLSDTQYF
>17|TRBJ1-5|TRBV5-6
CASSLAGTGQNNQPQHF
>15|TRBJ1-1|TRBV19
CASSKRHGVETEAFF
>13|TRBJ2-3|TRBV29-1
CSVESGGADTQYF
>13|TRBJ2-3|TRBV6-1
CASSGRGTDTQYF
>17|TRBJ2-3|TRBV5-1
CASSFGLAGVSTDTQYF
>16|TRBJ1-6|TRBV27
CASSLLDRVYNSPLHF
>15|TRBJ1-5|TRBV7-9
CASSLGGHSNQPQHF
>14|TRBJ2-5|TRBV27
CASSFSRSQETQYF
>13|TRBJ2-1|TRBV27
CASSRGGYNEQFF
>15|TRBJ2-2|TRBV7-2
CASRWDRGNTGELFF
>16|TRBJ2-2|TRBV7-8
CASSWGTGGDTGELFF
>14|TRBJ2-7|TRBV6-6
CASLTSGGTYEQYF
>14|TRBJ2-7|TRBV10-3
CAISDKDRGYEQYF
>17|TRBJ2-3|TRBV5-6
CASSLYLAGTSTDTQYF
>14|TRBJ1-2|TRBV11-2
CASRTGGRNYGYTF
>16|TRBJ1-2|TRBV4-1
CASSQPRGPDEYGYTF
>14|TRBJ2-7|TRBV28
CASRWGQGADEQYF
>14|TRBJ1-2|TRBV6-5
CASSYSTRVYGYTF
>14|TRBJ2-5|TRBV2
CASSGGQAQETQYF
>14|TRBJ1-3|TRBV19
CASIRDRVENTIYF
>15|TRBJ2-5|TRBV28
CASSFRGSYQETQYF
>17|TRBJ2-1|TRBV4-3
CASSQDPADHSYNEQFF
>15|TRBJ1-2|TRBV6-5
CASRGMTGPVYGYTF
>15|TRBJ2-5|TRBV5-6
CASSFWWDTKETQYF
>13|TRBJ1-5|TRBV19
CASAHSSNQPQHF
>13|TRBJ1-5|TRBV6-5
CASSTGGGQPQHF
>15|TRBJ2-3|TRBV4-1
CASSQEGARTDTQYF